This record looks at one T cell receptor (beta chain) sequence and its context. TCR beta CDR3 regions were amplified from RNA transcripts. When the TCR CDR3 underwent first-round RT-PCR, the HTBI primer set was used. Each CDR3 protein is one row after TCRdb ran MiXCR on the multiplex PCR reads. The sample holds over 250,000 distinct CDR3 sequences, approximately 15% seen once. With duration under 3 months, ophthalmopathy was active: Clinical Activity Score at least 3, NOSPECS at least 4. The study based diagnoses on clinical symptoms, serum thyroxine and TRAb, thyroid ultrasound and orbital computed tomography. CDR3 length: 16 amino acids. Trimming left V 4 bases short and J 3 bases short, with 17 bases between. CDR1 is SGHNT, CDR2 YYREEE, per germline (reference sequence). The record originates from a study of T cells in Graves' hyperthyroidism and ophthalmopathy.

Sample: blood. The chain employs TRBV5-4 and TRBJ2-1; D gene unclear. The receptor comes from a woman between 40 and 55 years old with Graves' ophthalmopathy. The CDR3 sequence: CASSPPPEGLYNEQFF. DNA of the CDR3: TGTGCCAGCAGCCCGCCGCCGGAAGGGCTCTACAATGAGCAGTTCTTC.